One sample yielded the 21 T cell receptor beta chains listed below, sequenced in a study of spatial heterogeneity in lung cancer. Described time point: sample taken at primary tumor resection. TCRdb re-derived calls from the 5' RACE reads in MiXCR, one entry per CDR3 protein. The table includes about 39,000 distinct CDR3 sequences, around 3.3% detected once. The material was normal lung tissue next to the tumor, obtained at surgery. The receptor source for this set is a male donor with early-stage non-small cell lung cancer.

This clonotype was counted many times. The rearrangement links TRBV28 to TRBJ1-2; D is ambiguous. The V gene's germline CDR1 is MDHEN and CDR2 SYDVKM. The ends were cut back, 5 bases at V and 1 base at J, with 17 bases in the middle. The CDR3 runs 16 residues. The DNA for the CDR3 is TGTGCCAGCAGTCTCACGACAAACCCCCTTAACTATGGCTACACCTTC. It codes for CASSLTTNPLNYGYTF.

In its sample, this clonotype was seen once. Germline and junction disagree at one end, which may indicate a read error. CDR3 sequence: CASSKPGLYDQYF. Written as DNA, the CDR3 is TGTGCCAGCAGCAAGCCGGGCCTCTACGATCAGTACTTC. The chain recombines TRBV7-9 with TRBJ2-7; D unclear. This CDR3 has 13 residues. Germline CDR1 and CDR2: SEHNR and FQNEAQ (reference sequence).

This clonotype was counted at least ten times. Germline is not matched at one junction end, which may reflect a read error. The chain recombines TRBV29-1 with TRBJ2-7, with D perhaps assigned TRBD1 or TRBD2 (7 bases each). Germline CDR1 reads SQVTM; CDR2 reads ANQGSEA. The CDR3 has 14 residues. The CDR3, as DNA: TGCAGCGTGGGGGGGGACAGCGCCTCCCACGAGCAGTACTTC. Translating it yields CSVGGDSASHEQYF.

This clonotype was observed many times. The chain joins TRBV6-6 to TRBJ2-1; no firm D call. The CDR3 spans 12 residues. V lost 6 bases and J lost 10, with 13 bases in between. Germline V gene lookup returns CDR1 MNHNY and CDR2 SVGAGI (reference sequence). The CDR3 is CASSQLTREQFF. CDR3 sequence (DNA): TGTGCCAGCAGCCAATTGACCAGAGAGCAGTTCTTC.

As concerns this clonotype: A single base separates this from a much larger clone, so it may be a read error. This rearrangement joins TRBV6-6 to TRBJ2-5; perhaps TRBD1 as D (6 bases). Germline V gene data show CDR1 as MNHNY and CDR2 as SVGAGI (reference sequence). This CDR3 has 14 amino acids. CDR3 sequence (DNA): TGTGCCGGCAGTGGCAGGGGATCCGAAGAGACCCAGTACTTC. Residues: CAGSGRGSEETQYF.

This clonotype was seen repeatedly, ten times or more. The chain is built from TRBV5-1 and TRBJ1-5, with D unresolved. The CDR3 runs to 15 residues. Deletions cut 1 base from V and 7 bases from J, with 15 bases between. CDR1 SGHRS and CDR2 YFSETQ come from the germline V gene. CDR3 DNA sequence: TGCGCCAGCAGCTTGTATGTTGGAGGCGGGCAGCCCCAGCATTTT. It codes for CASSLYVGGGQPQHF.

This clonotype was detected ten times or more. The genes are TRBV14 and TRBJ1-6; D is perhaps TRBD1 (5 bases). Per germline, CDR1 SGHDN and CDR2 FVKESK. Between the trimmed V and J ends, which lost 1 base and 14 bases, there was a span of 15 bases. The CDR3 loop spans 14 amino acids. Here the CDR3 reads CASSQGRGAETLHF. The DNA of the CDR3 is TGTGCCAGCAGCCAAGGAAGAGGGGCGGAGACCCTCCACTTT.

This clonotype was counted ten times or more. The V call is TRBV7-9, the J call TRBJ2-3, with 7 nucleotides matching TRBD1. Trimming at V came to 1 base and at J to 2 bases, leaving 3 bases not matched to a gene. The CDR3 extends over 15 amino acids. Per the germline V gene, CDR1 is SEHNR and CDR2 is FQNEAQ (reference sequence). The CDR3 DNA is TGTGCCAGCAGCTTAGGGGACAGCCTCACAGATACGCAGTATTTT. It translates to CASSLGDSLTDTQYF.

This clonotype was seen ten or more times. CDR3 amino acids: CASSSRTDTEAFF. The CDR3 DNA follows: TGTGCCAGCAGTTCTCGGACAGACACTGAAGCTTTCTTT. The gene calls are TRBV12-3 or TRBV12-4 and TRBJ1-1; D possibly corresponds to TRBD1 (6 bases). V lost 4 bases and J lost 3, with 9 bases in between. The CDR3 sequence is 13 residues long.

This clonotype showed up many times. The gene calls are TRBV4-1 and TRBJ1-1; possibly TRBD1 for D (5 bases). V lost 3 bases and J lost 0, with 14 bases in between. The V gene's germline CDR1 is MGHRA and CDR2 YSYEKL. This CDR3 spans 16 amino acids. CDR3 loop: CASSQLGRGMNTEAFF. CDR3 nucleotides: TGCGCCAGCAGCCAGTTGGGGCGGGGGATGAACACTGAAGCTTTCTTT.

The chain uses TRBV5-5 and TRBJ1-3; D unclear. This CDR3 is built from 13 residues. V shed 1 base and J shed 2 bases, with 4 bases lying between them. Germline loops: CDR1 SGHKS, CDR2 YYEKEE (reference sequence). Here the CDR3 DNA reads TGTGCCAGCAGCTTGTCGGCTGGAAACACCATATATTTT. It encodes CASSLSAGNTIYF.

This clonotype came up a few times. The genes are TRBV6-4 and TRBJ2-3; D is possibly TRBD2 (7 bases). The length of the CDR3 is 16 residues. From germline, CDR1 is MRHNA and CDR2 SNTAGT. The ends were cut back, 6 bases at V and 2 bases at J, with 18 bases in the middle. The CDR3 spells CASSKRAGTYTDTQYF. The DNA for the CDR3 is TGTGCCAGCAGCAAAAGAGCGGGGACATACACAGATACGCAGTATTTT.

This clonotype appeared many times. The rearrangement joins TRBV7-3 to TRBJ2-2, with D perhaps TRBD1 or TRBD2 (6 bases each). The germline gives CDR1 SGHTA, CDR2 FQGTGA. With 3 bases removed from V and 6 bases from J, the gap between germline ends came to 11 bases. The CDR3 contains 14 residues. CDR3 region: CASSFSGAAGELFF. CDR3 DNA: TGTGCCAGCAGCTTTTCGGGGGCGGCCGGGGAGCTGTTTTTT.

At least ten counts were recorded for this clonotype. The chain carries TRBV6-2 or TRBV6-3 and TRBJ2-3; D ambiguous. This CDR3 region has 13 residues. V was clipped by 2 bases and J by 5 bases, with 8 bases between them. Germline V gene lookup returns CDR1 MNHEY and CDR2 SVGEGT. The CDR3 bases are TGTGCCAGCAGTTACACCAGAGGAGATACGCAGTATTTT. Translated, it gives CASSYTRGDTQYF.

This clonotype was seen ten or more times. DNA for the CDR3: TGTGCCAGCAGTTTAGGACTAGCGGCCAGCACAGATACGCAGTATTTT. Protein sequence: CASSLGLAASTDTQYF. The chain employs TRBV12-3 or TRBV12-4 and TRBJ2-3, with 9 bases lining up with TRBD2. J was trimmed by 0 bases and V by 1 base; bases with no gene match: 2. The length of the CDR3 is 16 residues.

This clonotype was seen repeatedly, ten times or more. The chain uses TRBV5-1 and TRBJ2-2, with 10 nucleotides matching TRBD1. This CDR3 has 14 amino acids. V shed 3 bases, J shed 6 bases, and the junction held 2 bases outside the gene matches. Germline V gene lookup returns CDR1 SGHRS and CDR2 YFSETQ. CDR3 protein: CASSSGTGAGELFF. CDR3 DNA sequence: TGCGCCAGCAGCTCCGGGACAGGGGCCGGGGAGCTGTTTTTT.

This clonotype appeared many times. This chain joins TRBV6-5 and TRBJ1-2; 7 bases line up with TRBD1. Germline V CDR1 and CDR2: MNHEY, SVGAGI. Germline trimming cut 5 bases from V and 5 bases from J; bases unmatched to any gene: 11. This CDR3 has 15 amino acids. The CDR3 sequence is CASSRPGQKPYGYTF. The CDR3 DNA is TGTGCCAGCAGTCGTCCGGGACAGAAACCTTATGGCTACACCTTC.

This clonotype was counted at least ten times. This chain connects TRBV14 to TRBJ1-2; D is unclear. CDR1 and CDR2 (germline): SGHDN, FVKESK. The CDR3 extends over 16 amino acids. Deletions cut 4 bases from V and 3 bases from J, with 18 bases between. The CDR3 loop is CASSPEAGNYYYGYTF. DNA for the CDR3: TGTGCCAGCAGCCCTGAGGCGGGGAATTATTACTATGGCTACACCTTC.

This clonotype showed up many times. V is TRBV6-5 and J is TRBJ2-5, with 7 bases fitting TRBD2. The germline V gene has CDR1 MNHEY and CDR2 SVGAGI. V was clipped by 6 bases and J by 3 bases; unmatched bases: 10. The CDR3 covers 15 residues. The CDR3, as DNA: TGTGCCAGCAGCCTTTCTAGCGGTCGGGAAGAGACCCAGTACTTC. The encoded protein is CASSLSSGREETQYF.

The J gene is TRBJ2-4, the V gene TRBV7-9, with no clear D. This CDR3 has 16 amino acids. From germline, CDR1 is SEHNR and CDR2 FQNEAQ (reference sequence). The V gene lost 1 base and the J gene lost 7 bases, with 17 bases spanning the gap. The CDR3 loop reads CASSLVPSAAGNIQYF. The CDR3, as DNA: TGTGCCAGCAGCTTAGTCCCGAGTGCAGCTGGGAACATTCAGTACTTC.

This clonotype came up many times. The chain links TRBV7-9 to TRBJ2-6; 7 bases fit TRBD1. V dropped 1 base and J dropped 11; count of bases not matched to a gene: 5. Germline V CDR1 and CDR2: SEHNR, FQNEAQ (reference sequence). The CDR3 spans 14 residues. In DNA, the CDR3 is TGTGCCAGCAGCTTAGGACAGGGTGACGACGTCCTGACTTTC. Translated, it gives CASSLGQGDDVLTF.